Presented here are 2 T cell receptor beta chains from one specimen sequenced in a study of a mutant IDH1 vaccine in newly diagnosed glioma (dated by TCRdb to the early 2020s). Explained via the paper, the time point label denotes: week 23, last vaccination. A 20-mer mutant IDH1 peptide at 300 micrograms in Montanide made up each vaccine dose, which was injected subcutaneously together with topical imiquimod. Their cognate antigens are unknown. Library construction relied on the immunoSEQ multiplex PCR assay. Sourced from immuneACCESS, this table was stored by TCRdb with only in-frame sequences that have V and J called. A share of the clones is absent; for the studies checked, an unresolved V gene accounts for under half, and the remainder has no known explanation. For this sample the table gives about 81,000 clones, of which 65% to 90% were detected only once. The top ten clonotypes cover approximately 2.1% of the sample.

The sample in question was PBMCs, obtained from a glioma patient whose treatment included an IDH1 peptide vaccine. These receptors were obtained from a man aged 30 to 39 with glioma. Some clones in this sample may be carry-over from other donors' samples.

V is TRBV28 and J is TRBJ2-3; TRBD1 is a possible D gene (5 bases). This CDR3 has 16 amino acids. Germline V gene sequence: CDR1 MDHEN, CDR2 SYDVKM. V dropped 6 bases and J dropped 1 base, with 17 bases sitting between them. CDR3 nucleotides: TGTGCCAGCAGCCGGATACGCAGGGCAGGCACAGATACGCAGTATTTT. It yields the protein CASSRIRRAGTDTQYF.

The V and J genes are TRBV6-6 and TRBJ1-3; 10 bases line up with TRBD1. Germline values: CDR1 MNHNY, CDR2 SVGAGI (reference sequence). V was pared by 4 bases and J by 0 bases, with 3 bases of the junction left unmatched. The CDR3 consists of 16 residues. Here the CDR3 DNA reads TGTGCCAGCAGTTCCGGGACAGGGGACTCTGGAAACACCATATATTTT. It yields the protein CASSSGTGDSGNTIYF.